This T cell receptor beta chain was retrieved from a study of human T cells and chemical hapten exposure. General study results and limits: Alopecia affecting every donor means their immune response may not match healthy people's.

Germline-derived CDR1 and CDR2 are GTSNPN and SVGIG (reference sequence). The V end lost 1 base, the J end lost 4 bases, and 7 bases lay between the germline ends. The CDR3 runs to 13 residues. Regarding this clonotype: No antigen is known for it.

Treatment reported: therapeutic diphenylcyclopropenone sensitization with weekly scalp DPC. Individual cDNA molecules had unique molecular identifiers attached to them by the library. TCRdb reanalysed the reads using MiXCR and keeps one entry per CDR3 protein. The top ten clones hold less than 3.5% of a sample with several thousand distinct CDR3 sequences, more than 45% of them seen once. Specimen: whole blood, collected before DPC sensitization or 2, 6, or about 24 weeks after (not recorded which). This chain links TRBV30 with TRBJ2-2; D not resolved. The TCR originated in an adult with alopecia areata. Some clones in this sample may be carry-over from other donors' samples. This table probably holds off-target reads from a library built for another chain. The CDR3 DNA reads TGTGCCTGGAGTGGAGCCAGCACCGGGGAGCTGTTTTTT. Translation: CAWSGASTGELFF.